The rows below give T cell receptor beta chains drawn from one sample of a study of blood T cell repertoires in COVID-19. TCRdb's table, derived via immunoSEQ multiplex PCR, lists solely in-frame clones and lacks some. The sample shows more than 250,000 clones, about nine tenths of them seen only once. Sequences were obtained from PBMCs or T cells enriched from blood (not recorded which). The receptors derive from a woman between 40 and 50 years old with acute COVID-19. Both conserved end residues are part of each CDR3. Each record gives: J gene, D gene, V gene, CDR3 length, clone size, CDR3 protein, CDR3 DNA. D genes are given only for firm matches. The listing skips clone size in some rows; elsewhere it reads once, few, many or a size class.

J: TRBJ2-2; D: TRBD1; V: TRBV5-1; length: 16; size: .; CDR3: CASSLVKGAVTGELFF; DNA: TGCGCCAGCAGCTTGGTGAAGGGGGCAGTCACCGGGGAGCTGTTTTTT
J: TRBJ2-5; D: .; V: TRBV7-3; length: 13; size: .; CDR3: CASSSRQQETQYF; DNA: TGTGCCAGCAGCTCAAGACAGCAAGAGACCCAGTACTTC
J: TRBJ1-4; D: .; V: TRBV19; length: 14; size: .; CDR3: CASSGRGFREKLFF; DNA: TGTGCCAGTAGTGGCCGAGGTTTCAGAGAAAAACTGTTTTTT
J: TRBJ2-2; D: TRBD1; V: TRBV6-6; length: 13; size: .; CDR3: CASSWTGPGELFF; DNA: TGTGCCAGCAGCTGGACAGGCCCCGGGGAGCTGTTTTTT
J: TRBJ1-1; D: .; V: TRBV5-5; length: 14; size: .; CDR3: CASSLRRQNTEAFF; DNA: TGTGCCAGCAGCTTGCGGCGGCAGAACACTGAAGCTTTCTTT
J: TRBJ1-5; D: TRBD1; V: TRBV19; length: 15; size: .; CDR3: CASSMGTGGGQPQHF; DNA: TGTGCCAGTAGTATGGGGACAGGGGGCGGACAGCCCCAGCATTTT
J: TRBJ2-5; D: .; V: TRBV11-2; length: 16; size: .; CDR3: CASSRRPFGSTETQYF; DNA: TGTGCCAGCAGCCGTCGCCCGTTCGGGAGTACAGAGACCCAGTACTTC
J: TRBJ2-2; D: .; V: TRBV10-1; length: 13; size: .; CDR3: CASSSGNTGELFF; DNA: TGCGCCAGCAGCAGCGGGAACACCGGGGAGCTGTTTTTT
J: TRBJ2-6; D: TRBD1; V: TRBV30; length: 17; size: once; CDR3: CAWTKWTGSSGANVLTF; DNA: TGTGCCTGGACTAAATGGACAGGGTCGTCTGGGGCCAACGTCCTGACTTTC
J: TRBJ2-1; D: TRBD2; V: TRBV7-9; length: 17; size: .; CDR3: CASSTSGSFRLYNEQFF; DNA: TGTGCCAGCAGCACTAGCGGGAGCTTCAGACTTTACAATGAGCAGTTCTTC
J: TRBJ2-1; D: .; V: TRBV28; length: 12; size: .; CDR3: CASSYYRGEQFF; DNA: TGTGCCAGCAGCTACTATCGGGGTGAGCAGTTCTTC
J: TRBJ2-1; D: .; V: TRBV5-1; length: 14; size: once; CDR3: CASSPRSSYNEQFF; DNA: TGCGCCAGCAGCCCTAGAAGCTCCTACAATGAGCAGTTCTTC
J: TRBJ2-1; D: .; V: TRBV19; length: 17; size: .; CDR3: CASSISPFAASYNEQFF; DNA: TGTGCCAGTAGTATCTCCCCCTTTGCGGCCTCCTACAATGAGCAGTTCTTC
J: TRBJ2-7; D: .; V: TRBV5-6; length: 15; size: .; CDR3: CASSLVGPSSYEQYF; DNA: TGTGCCAGCAGCTTGGTTGGGCCAAGCTCCTACGAGCAGTACTTC
J: TRBJ2-5; D: TRBD2; V: TRBV5-4; length: 16; size: few; CDR3: CASSLLAGGRAETQYF; DNA: TGTGCCAGCAGCCTTTTAGCGGGAGGCCGGGCAGAGACCCAGTACTTC
J: TRBJ1-1; D: .; V: TRBV5-4; length: 12; size: .; CDR3: CASSASSTEAFF; DNA: TGTGCCAGCAGCGCGTCATCCACTGAAGCTTTCTTT
J: TRBJ1-2; D: TRBD1; V: TRBV7-2; length: 12; size: .; CDR3: CASSRDSTGYTF; DNA: TGTGCCAGCTCCCGGGACAGCACTGGCTACACCTTC
J: TRBJ2-2; D: TRBD1; V: TRBV7-2; length: 15; size: .; CDR3: CASSRGQGRPGELFF; DNA: TGTGCCAGCAGCCGCGGACAGGGAAGGCCCGGGGAGCTGTTTTTT
J: TRBJ2-3; D: TRBD2; V: TRBV19; length: 14; size: .; CDR3: CASAAGEDTDTQYF; DNA: TGTGCCAGTGCAGCGGGAGAAGACACAGATACGCAGTATTTT
J: TRBJ2-3; D: TRBD2; V: TRBV11-3; length: 16; size: .; CDR3: CASTLLLAGDTDTQYF; DNA: TGTGCCAGCACTCTTCTACTAGCGGGGGACACAGATACGCAGTATTTT
J: TRBJ2-1; D: TRBD1; V: TRBV24-1; length: 15; size: .; CDR3: CATSLGQGARNEQFF; DNA: TGTGCCACCAGCCTGGGACAGGGGGCGCGGAATGAGCAGTTCTTC
J: TRBJ1-5; D: .; V: TRBV15; length: 14; size: .; CDR3: CATSREGASQPQHF; DNA: TGTGCCACCAGCAGAGAGGGGGCCAGTCAGCCCCAGCATTTT
J: TRBJ1-2; D: .; V: TRBV28; length: 15; size: once; CDR3: CASSFLFPGRNGYTF; DNA: TGTGCCAGCAGTTTCTTGTTCCCGGGAAGAAATGGCTACACCTTC
J: TRBJ1-1; D: .; V: TRBV2; length: 14; size: .; CDR3: CASSAGVMNTEAFF; DNA: TGTGCCAGCAGTGCCGGGGTTATGAACACTGAAGCTTTCTTT
J: TRBJ2-2; D: .; V: TRBV24-1; length: 13; size: .; CDR3: CATSDEAAGELFF; DNA: TGTGCCACCAGTGATGAGGCGGCCGGGGAGCTGTTTTTT
J: TRBJ1-2; D: TRBD1; V: TRBV28; length: 14; size: .; CDR3: CASTGGQGTVGYTF; DNA: TGTGCCAGCACTGGAGGACAGGGCACGGTTGGCTACACCTTC
J: TRBJ1-2; D: .; V: TRBV5-1; length: 13; size: .; CDR3: CASSSTPNYGYTF; DNA: TGCGCCAGCAGCTCCACACCGAACTATGGCTACACCTTC
J: TRBJ2-3; D: .; V: TRBV7-3; length: 15; size: .; CDR3: CASRGGLGGGSTQYF; DNA: TGTGCCAGCAGAGGTGGACTAGGGGGAGGTAGTACGCAGTATTTT
J: TRBJ2-1; D: .; V: TRBV7-9; length: 13; size: .; CDR3: CASGRRDYNEQFF; DNA: TGTGCCAGCGGGAGGAGGGACTACAATGAGCAGTTCTTC
J: TRBJ1-3; D: TRBD1; V: TRBV10-1; length: 15; size: .; CDR3: CASSRDRGSGNTIYF; DNA: TGCGCCAGCAGCAGAGACAGGGGGTCTGGAAACACCATATATTTT
J: TRBJ1-4; D: TRBD1; V: TRBV27; length: 13; size: few; CDR3: CASGTGSNEKLFF; DNA: TGTGCCAGCGGGACAGGGAGTAATGAAAAACTGTTTTTT
J: TRBJ1-2; D: .; V: TRBV4-1; length: 13; size: .; CDR3: CASSQDGVVGYTF; DNA: TGCGCCAGCAGCCAAGACGGGGTGGTCGGCTACACCTTC
J: TRBJ1-2; D: TRBD1; V: TRBV2; length: 14; size: .; CDR3: CASSGDRDSYGYTF; DNA: TGTGCCAGCAGTGGCGACAGGGACTCCTATGGCTACACCTTC
J: TRBJ2-1; D: .; V: TRBV27; length: 17; size: .; CDR3: CASSLSSGGTYYNEQFF; DNA: TGTGCCAGCAGTTTGTCTTCCGGCGGGACCTACTACAATGAGCAGTTCTTC
J: TRBJ1-6; D: TRBD1; V: TRBV12-5; length: 15; size: .; CDR3: CASGLVQGANSPLHF; DNA: TGTGCTAGTGGTTTGGTACAGGGGGCCAATTCACCCCTCCACTTT
J: TRBJ2-1; D: .; V: TRBV7-8; length: 15; size: .; CDR3: CASSLRFSGYNEQFF; DNA: TGTGCCAGCAGCTTAAGGTTTAGCGGATACAATGAGCAGTTCTTC
J: TRBJ2-1; D: .; V: TRBV5-1; length: 16; size: .; CDR3: CASSLILTAEYNEQFF; DNA: TGCGCCAGCAGCTTGATCCTTACAGCTGAGTACAATGAGCAGTTCTTC
J: TRBJ1-1; D: .; V: TRBV18; length: 13; size: .; CDR3: CASSQGMNTEAFF; DNA: TGTGCCAGCTCTCAGGGGATGAACACTGAAGCTTTCTTT
J: TRBJ1-5; D: TRBD1; V: TRBV19; length: 14; size: once; CDR3: CATEDRGRILPQHF; DNA: TGTGCCACTGAAGACAGGGGGCGAATACTGCCCCAGCATTTT
J: TRBJ1-1; D: TRBD1; V: TRBV14; length: 16; size: .; CDR3: CASSQTDRLLPREAFF; DNA: TGTGCCAGCAGCCAAACGGACAGGTTATTGCCTCGAGAAGCTTTCTTT
J: TRBJ2-5; D: .; V: TRBV29-1; length: 16; size: .; CDR3: CSAPGAPHSLRETQYF; DNA: TGCAGCGCCCCCGGAGCGCCCCACTCTCTAAGAGAGACCCAGTACTTC
J: TRBJ2-4; D: .; V: TRBV7-2; length: 14; size: .; CDR3: CASSQTHASLIQYF; DNA: TGTGCCAGCAGCCAAACTCATGCCTCCCTTATACAGTACTTC
J: TRBJ1-4; D: .; V: TRBV3-1/TRBV3-2; length: 16; size: .; CDR3: CASSQDWTVLNEKLFF; DNA: TGTGCCAGCAGCCAAGATTGGACAGTTCTAAATGAAAAACTGTTTTTT
J: TRBJ1-6; D: TRBD1; V: TRBV19; length: 16; size: .; CDR3: CASSIFGGTGRRPLHF; DNA: TGTGCCAGTAGTATTTTCGGTGGGACAGGGAGACGGCCCCTCCACTTT
J: TRBJ2-5; D: TRBD1; V: TRBV28; length: 14; size: .; CDR3: CASRPTGDQGTQYF; DNA: TGTGCCAGCAGACCGACAGGGGATCAGGGGACCCAGTACTTC
J: TRBJ2-5; D: TRBD2; V: TRBV11-3; length: 15; size: .; CDR3: CASSLSSGRAETQYF; DNA: TGTGCCAGCAGCTTATCAAGCGGGAGGGCAGAGACCCAGTACTTC
J: TRBJ2-3; D: TRBD1; V: TRBV3-1/TRBV3-2; length: 15; size: .; CDR3: CASSESGTDRDTQYF; DNA: TGTGCCAGCAGTGAAAGTGGGACAGACAGAGATACGCAGTATTTT
J: TRBJ1-4; D: .; V: TRBV5-6; length: 15; size: .; CDR3: CASSFGWGGVEKLFF; DNA: TGTGCCAGCAGCTTCGGGTGGGGCGGGGTTGAAAAACTGTTTTTT
J: TRBJ2-1; D: TRBD1; V: TRBV11-3; length: 19; size: .; CDR3: CASSRKDRGTYDSYNEQFF; DNA: TGTGCCAGCAGCCGGAAGGACAGGGGGACTTATGACTCCTACAATGAGCAGTTCTTC
J: TRBJ1-3; D: .; V: TRBV11-2; length: 15; size: .; CDR3: CASSLDPISGNTIYF; DNA: TGTGCCAGCAGCTTAGATCCAATCTCTGGAAACACCATATATTTT
J: TRBJ2-7; D: .; V: TRBV3-1/TRBV3-2; length: 15; size: .; CDR3: CASSQTGTLSYEQYF; DNA: TGTGCCAGCAGCCAAACCGGGACTCTCTCCTACGAGCAGTACTTC
J: TRBJ1-1; D: .; V: TRBV12-5; length: 12; size: .; CDR3: CASGPLAGIAFF; DNA: TGTGCTAGTGGTCCATTGGCAGGGATAGCTTTCTTT
J: TRBJ2-3; D: TRBD2; V: TRBV10-1; length: 16; size: .; CDR3: CASSVVAGGGTDTQYF; DNA: TGCGCCAGCAGTGTGGTGGCGGGAGGGGGCACAGATACGCAGTATTTT
J: TRBJ1-3; D: TRBD1; V: TRBV9; length: 13; size: .; CDR3: CASSVVSGTGVYF; DNA: TGTGCCAGCAGCGTAGTCTCCGGGACAGGGGTATATTTT